This TCR beta chain came from a study of beta chain features in type 1 diabetes. Remarks on this clone: The antigen remains undetermined.

Every bit of the isolated RNA underwent reverse transcription, so sequencing read expressed TCRB transcripts. Repertoires were generated with immunoSEQ multiplex PCR, while TCRdb's copy carries only in-frame clones and drops some. The sample includes approximately 140,000 clones, approximately 9.8% seen only once; the top ten take about 0.6%. Whole-study results and caveats: PCR might favor shorter templates, equally in patients and controls. Fewer junction insertions and more nucleotide deletions appeared in type 1 diabetes patients.

From germline, CDR1 is SGHRS and CDR2 YFSETQ. The V end lost 0 bases, the J end lost 10 bases, and 14 bases lay between the germline ends. The CDR3 consists of 15 residues. Sequencing was done on a sample of central memory CD4+ T cells from blood. This chain links TRBV5-1 with TRBJ1-6, with a tentative D call TRBD1 (5 bases). The receptor was derived from a woman between 35 and 50 years old in good health. The CDR3 loop reads CASSLGTGERSPLHF. The CDR3 bases are TGCGCCAGCAGCTTGGGAACGGGGGAGAGGTCACCCCTCCACTTT.